This record looks at one T cell receptor beta chain sequence and its context. This sample stems from a study of blood T cell repertoires in COVID-19. Study details: The United States, Italy and Spain were the sources of the acute and convalescent COVID-19 samples. Sources were T cells, B-cell-depleted T cells, or PBMCs; the material itself was cDNA or gDNA.

The CDR3 has 17 residues. V was pared by 1 base and J by 0 bases, with 13 bases between. Per germline, CDR1 ENHRY and CDR2 SYGVKD. Authors' data handling: Nucleated cell counts were estimated from reference gene primer amplification. Method: immunoSEQ multiplex PCR; TCRdb's copy keeps in-frame clones and lacks some. The DNA gave D and trimming, while V, J and clone size come from that table. The sample consists of roughly 120,000 clones, 82% of them appearing once. The origin of this receptor is a woman in her sixties or seventies with acute or convalescent COVID-19. The chain links TRBV10-3 to TRBJ2-1; a possible D gene is TRBD2 (6 bases). Material: peripheral blood. The CDR3 sequence: CAISEFAGRPSYNEQFF. The CDR3 DNA reads TGTGCCATCAGTGAGTTCGCGGGACGGCCCTCCTACAATGAGCAGTTCTTC.